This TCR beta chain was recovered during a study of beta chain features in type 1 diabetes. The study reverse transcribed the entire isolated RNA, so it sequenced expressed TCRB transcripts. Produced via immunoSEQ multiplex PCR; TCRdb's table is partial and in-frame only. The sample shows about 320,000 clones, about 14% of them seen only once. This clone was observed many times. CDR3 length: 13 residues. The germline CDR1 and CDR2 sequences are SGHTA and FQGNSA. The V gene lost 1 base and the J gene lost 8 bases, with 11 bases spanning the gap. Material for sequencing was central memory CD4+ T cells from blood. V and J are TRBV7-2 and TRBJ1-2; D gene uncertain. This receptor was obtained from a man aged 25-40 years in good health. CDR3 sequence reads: CASSLGIWEGYTF. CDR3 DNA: TGTGCCAGCAGCTTAGGGATTTGGGAAGGCTACACCTTC.